The 20 T cell receptor beta chains below were found in one sample sequenced in a study of cytomegalovirus exposure and HLA in healthy donors. The PCR used 60 Vbeta and 13 Jbeta primers. The data were produced by immunoSEQ multiplex PCR, yet TCRdb's version contains in-frame clones alone and is incomplete. The repertoire has under 200,000 clones, 84% of them found once; the top ten carry 0.38%. Material for sequencing was PBMCs. The receptors stem from a boy aged 2-9 years in good health and CMV-seronegative.

The rearrangement joins TRBV7-9 to TRBJ1-5, with D perhaps matching TRBD1 (6 bases). CDR1 is SEHNR and CDR2 is FQNEAQ in the germline V gene (reference sequence). Deletions cut 5 bases from V and 3 bases from J, with 14 bases between. The CDR3 spans 15 residues. Here the CDR3 DNA reads TGTGCCAGCAGCAAAACGAAGGGGGACAATCAGCCCCAGCATTTT. Translation gives CASSKTKGDNQPQHF.

The rearrangement joins TRBV7-2 to TRBJ1-5; possible D gene TRBD1, 5 bases. Trimming pared 3 bases from V and 3 bases from J, leaving 12 bases between. The CDR3 totals 15 residues. CDR1 and CDR2 (germline): SGHTA, FQGNSA. The chain's CDR3 is CASSLGGEINQPQHF. The CDR3 nucleotides read TGTGCCAGCAGCTTGGGAGGGGAGATCAATCAGCCCCAGCATTTT.

J is TRBJ2-5 and V is TRBV6-5; D not certain. Trimming left V 2 bases short and J 5 bases short, with 3 bases between. The CDR3 spans 11 residues. Germline V gene data show CDR1 as MNHEY and CDR2 as SVGAGI. The CDR3 region is CASSYEETQYF. CDR3 bases: TGTGCCAGCAGTTACGAGGAGACCCAGTACTTC.

The chain recombines TRBV19 with TRBJ1-2; D might be TRBD1 (6 bases). The V gene lost 4 bases and the J gene lost 4 bases, with 16 bases spanning the gap. The CDR3 has 15 amino acids. Looked up from germline, CDR1 is LNHDA and CDR2 is SQIVND (reference sequence). The CDR3 DNA is TGTGCCAGTAGTAACGTCCGGCAGGGGATCTATGGCTACACCTTC. It specifies CASSNVRQGIYGYTF.

The chain combines TRBV11-2 with TRBJ2-7, with TRBD1 identical over 9 bases. Trimming removed 5 bases from V and 2 bases from J; junction bases left unmatched: 7. The germline gives CDR1 SGHAT, CDR2 FQNNGV. This CDR3 is built from 15 residues. The CDR3 spells CASSRGQGTPYEQYF. The CDR3 DNA is TGTGCCAGCAGCCGGGGACAGGGAACCCCCTACGAGCAGTACTTC.

This clone was counted a single time. The chain employs TRBV28 and TRBJ2-3; 7 bases align to TRBD2. The CDR3 spans 14 residues. In germline, CDR1 is MDHEN, CDR2 SYDVKM. Trimming at V came to 5 bases and at J to 2 bases, leaving 4 bases not matched to a gene. CDR3 amino acids: CASSPSGPTDTQYF. In DNA, the CDR3 is TGTGCCAGCAGTCCTAGCGGCCCCACAGATACGCAGTATTTT.

The V gene is TRBV11-2, the J gene TRBJ1-2, with 10 bases matching TRBD1. With 0 bases clipped from V and 7 bases from J, the junction kept 14 bases outside the gene matches. Germline CDR1 is SGHAT and CDR2 is FQNNGV. CDR3 size: 18 residues. The CDR3 coding sequence is TGTGCCAGCAGCTTAGAGAAGAGGGGGACAGGGGAGGGTTCTGGCTACACCTTC. Amino acid sequence: CASSLEKRGTGEGSGYTF.

A note on this clone: One end of the junction does not line up with germline, which may come from a read error. J is TRBJ2-1 and V is TRBV7-7; 11 bases map to TRBD1. Germline V lookup: CDR1 SSHAT, CDR2 FNYEAQ (reference sequence). The CDR3 runs to 14 residues. CDR3 residues: CASSPGTGGNEQFF. Here the CDR3 DNA reads TGTGCTAGCAGCCCCGGGACAGGGGGGAATGAGCAGTTCTTC.

The genes are TRBV19 and TRBJ2-7; TRBD1 matches at 7 bases. The ends lost 4 bases at V and 1 base at J; junction bases unmatched: 4. From germline, CDR1 is LNHDA and CDR2 SQIVND (reference sequence). This CDR3 spans 14 amino acids. CDR3 amino acids: CASSSGDSSYEQYF. The DNA for the CDR3 is TGTGCCAGTAGTAGTGGGGACAGTTCCTACGAGCAGTACTTC.

V gene TRBV6-1 combines with J gene TRBJ2-1; 8 positions agree with TRBD1. From germline, CDR1 is MNHNS and CDR2 SASEGT. V was clipped by 5 bases and J by 3 bases; unmatched bases: 3. This CDR3 region has 14 residues. The CDR3 nucleotides read TGTGCCAGCAGTCGGACAGGGTTCTACAATGAGCAGTTCTTC. This sequence encodes CASSRTGFYNEQFF.

CDR3 residues: CATSRDRTSYEQYF. Written as DNA, the CDR3 is TGTGCCACCAGCAGGGACAGAACCTCCTACGAGCAGTACTTC. The chain employs TRBV15 and TRBJ2-7, with a tentative D call TRBD1 (6 bases). Trimming cost V 3 bases and J 0 bases, with 9 bases left between them. Per germline, CDR1 LNHNV and CDR2 YYDKDF (reference sequence). This CDR3 has 14 amino acids.

This clone was observed once. CDR3 region: CASNTGPSQETQYF. CDR3 nucleotide sequence: TGTGCCAGCAATACAGGTCCCTCCCAAGAGACCCAGTACTTC. The chain recombines TRBV2 with TRBJ2-5; possible D gene TRBD1, 5 bases. Trimming removed 7 bases from V and 1 base from J, with 13 bases in between. The CDR3 contains 14 residues. Germline V lookup: CDR1 SNHLY, CDR2 FYNNEI.

The gene calls are TRBV7-9 and TRBJ2-7; 14 nucleotides match TRBD2. V lost 5 bases to trimming and J lost 5 bases; unmatched junction nucleotides: 8. Germline loops: CDR1 SEHNR, CDR2 FQNEAQ (reference sequence). The length of the CDR3 is 16 residues. The CDR3 nucleotides are TGTGCCAGCAGCCCGACTAGCGGGAGGGCCTGGAACGAGCAGTACTTC. Residues: CASSPTSGRAWNEQYF.

The chain recombines TRBV5-1 with TRBJ1-1, with 10 positions matching TRBD1. The CDR3 is 16 residues long. Germline assignment: CDR1 SGHRS and CDR2 YFSETQ. With V trimmed by 4 bases and J by 3 bases, 9 bases remained unmatched. CDR3 coding DNA: TGCGCCAGCAGCCCCTGGGACAGGGGAGGGGACACTGAAGCTTTCTTT. Amino acid sequence: CASSPWDRGGDTEAFF.

This sequence joins TRBV11-2 and TRBJ1-3; the match to TRBD1 covers 9 bases. Germline V gene sequence: CDR1 SGHAT, CDR2 FQNNGV. V lost 5 bases to trimming and J lost 2 bases; unmatched junction nucleotides: 4. The CDR3 sequence is 15 residues long. CDR3 residues: CASSPGTGTGNTIYF. Written as DNA, the CDR3 is TGTGCCAGCAGCCCGGGGACAGGGACTGGAAACACCATATATTTT.

V is TRBV13 and J is TRBJ2-3; D might be TRBD1 (6 bases). Trimming removed 6 bases from V and 5 bases from J, with 12 bases in between. Germline-derived CDR1 and CDR2 are PRHDT and FYEKMQ (reference sequence). This CDR3 comprises 13 residues. CDR3 loop: CASSSPRGDTQYF. The CDR3 coding sequence is TGTGCCAGCAGTTCGCCCAGGGGAGATACGCAGTATTTT.

V usage is TRBV23-1 and J usage is TRBJ1-2, with a tentative D call TRBD1 (5 bases). TRBV23-1 belongs to the ORF category, with a function that is uncertain. V was shortened by 0 bases and J by 6 bases, with 11 bases between the two germline ends. The CDR3 runs to 14 residues. The CDR3 region is CASSQSGRTHGYTF. CDR3 nucleotide sequence: TGCGCCAGCAGTCAATCGGGGAGGACACATGGCTACACCTTC.

This chain joins TRBV5-1 and TRBJ2-3; D perhaps matches TRBD2 (6 bases). The V and J ends lost 3 bases and 2 bases respectively, with 22 bases between them. The CDR3 consists of 18 residues. The germline gives CDR1 SGHRS, CDR2 YFSETQ. CDR3 bases: TGCGCCAGCAGCTCCAGTCGACTAGAGGGAATTCTCACAGATACGCAGTATTTT. This sequence encodes CASSSSRLEGILTDTQYF.

This chain connects TRBV21-1 to TRBJ2-3; the table's TRBD2 call for D was not verified on the DNA. TRBV21-1 is designated a pseudogene. The CDR3 is 16 amino acids. CDR3 sequence: CASSKGLAGYTDTQYF. In nucleotides, the CDR3 is TGTGCCAGCAGCAAAGGACTAGCGGGGTACACAGATACGCAGTATTTT.

This clone turned up a few times. Other DNA sequences in this sample translate to the same CDR3. The chain carries TRBV2 and TRBJ1-1; 8 bases map to TRBD1. The J segment lost 1 base and the V segment lost 6 bases, leaving 1 base of the junction unmatched. Looked up from germline, CDR1 is SNHLY and CDR2 is FYNNEI. The CDR3 is 13 residues long. The CDR3 region has the DNA TGTGCCAGCAGCGGACAGGGGAACACTGAAGCTTTCTTT. It encodes CASSGQGNTEAFF.